This T cell receptor (beta chain) was captured by sequencing in a study of T cells in Graves' hyperthyroidism and ophthalmopathy. The CDR3 regions of TCR beta were amplified from RNA transcripts. First-round RT-PCR targeting the TCR CDR3 was performed with the HTBI primer set. MiXCR was run by TCRdb on the multiplex PCR reads, yielding one entry per CDR3 protein. The sample shows under 350,000 distinct CDR3 sequences, 15% to 20% of them seen only once. There are 15 residues in the CDR3. Trimming took 5 bases from V and 7 from J, leaving 20 bases between them. Germline V CDR1 and CDR2: SEHNR, FQNEAQ (reference sequence). Study outcomes and limitations: The blood repertoire included most of the expanded thyroid clonotypes above 0.001. Ophthalmopathy and stable hyperthyroidism were separated by a 13 V-J model.

The sample holds many counts of this clonotype. Its antigen is unknown. This sequence joins TRBV7-9 and TRBJ1-2; D call uncertain. The source material was blood. This TCR was recovered from a woman in her fifties or sixties with Graves' hyperthyroidism. CDR3: CASSQRAAPSSGYTF. For the CDR3, the DNA is TGTGCCAGCAGCCAACGGGCAGCACCGAGCTCTGGCTACACCTTC.